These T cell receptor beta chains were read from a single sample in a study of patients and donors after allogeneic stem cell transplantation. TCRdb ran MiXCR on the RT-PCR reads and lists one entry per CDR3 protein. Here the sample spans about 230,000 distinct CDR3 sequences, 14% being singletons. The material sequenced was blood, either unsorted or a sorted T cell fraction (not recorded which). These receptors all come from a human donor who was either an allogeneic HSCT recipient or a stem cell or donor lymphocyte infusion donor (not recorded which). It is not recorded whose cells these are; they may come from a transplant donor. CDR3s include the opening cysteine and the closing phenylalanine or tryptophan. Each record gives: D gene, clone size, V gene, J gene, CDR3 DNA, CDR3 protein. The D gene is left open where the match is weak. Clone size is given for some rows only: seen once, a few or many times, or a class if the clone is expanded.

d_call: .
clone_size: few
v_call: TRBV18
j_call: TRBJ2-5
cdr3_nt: TGTGCCAGCTCACAGGAAAAGCGGACCCAGTACTTC
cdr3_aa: CASSQEKRTQYF

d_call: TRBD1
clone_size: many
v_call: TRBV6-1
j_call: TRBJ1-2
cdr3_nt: TGTGCCAGCAGTGAAGCACGGACAGGGTTGGATGGCTACACCTTC
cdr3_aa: CASSEARTGLDGYTF

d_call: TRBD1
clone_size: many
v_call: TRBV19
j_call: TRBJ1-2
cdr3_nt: TGTGCCAGTCCGACAGGGAACTATGGCTACACCTTC
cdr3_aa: CASPTGNYGYTF

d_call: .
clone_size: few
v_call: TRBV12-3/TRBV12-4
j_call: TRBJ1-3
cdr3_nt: TGTGCCAGCAGGGAGGGAGGGGGGGTACTTCGCGGAAACACCATATATTTT
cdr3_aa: CASREGGGVLRGNTIYF

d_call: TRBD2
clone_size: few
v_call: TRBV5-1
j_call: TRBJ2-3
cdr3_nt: TGCGCCAGCAGCCTCGGGACTATAAGCACAGATACGCAGTATTTT
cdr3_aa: CASSLGTISTDTQYF

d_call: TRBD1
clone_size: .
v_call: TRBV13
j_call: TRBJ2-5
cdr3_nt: TGTGCCAGCAGCCCGACAACGACAGGGTGGCAAGAGACCCAGTACTTC
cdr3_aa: CASSPTTTGWQETQYF

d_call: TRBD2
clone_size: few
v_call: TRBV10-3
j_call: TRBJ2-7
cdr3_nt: TGTGCCATCAGTGCGGGACTAGCGCGAGCTTCCTACGAGCAGTACTTC
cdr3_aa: CAISAGLARASYEQYF

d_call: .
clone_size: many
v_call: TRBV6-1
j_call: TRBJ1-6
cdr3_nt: TGTGCCAGCACCTTCGACTGGGCAGGGACTTCACCCCTCCACTTT
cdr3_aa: CASTFDWAGTSPLHF

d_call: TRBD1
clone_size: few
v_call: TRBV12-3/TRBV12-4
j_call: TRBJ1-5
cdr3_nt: TGTGCCAGCACCGCTAAGCTTCGGGACAGGGAAGGGGAGGGTCAGCCCCAGCATTTT
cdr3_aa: CASTAKLRDREGEGQPQHF

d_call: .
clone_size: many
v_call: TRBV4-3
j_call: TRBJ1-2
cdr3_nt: TGCGCCAGCAGCCACGAGGCCAGGCCTAACTATGGCTACACCTTC
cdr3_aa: CASSHEARPNYGYTF

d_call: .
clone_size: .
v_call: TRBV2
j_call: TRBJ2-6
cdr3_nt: TGTGCCAGCACCCTCTCCGGGGCCAACGTCCTGACTTTC
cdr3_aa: CASTLSGANVLTF

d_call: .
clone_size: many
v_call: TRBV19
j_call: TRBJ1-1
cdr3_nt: TGTGCCAGTAGTATATGGGGTTTGGACACTGAAGCTTTCTTT
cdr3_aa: CASSIWGLDTEAFF

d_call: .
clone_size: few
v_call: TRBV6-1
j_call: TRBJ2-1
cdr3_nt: TGTGCCAGCAGTGAAGAAAGCGGCTATAGCTCCTACAATGAGCAGTTCTTC
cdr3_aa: CASSEESGYSSYNEQFF

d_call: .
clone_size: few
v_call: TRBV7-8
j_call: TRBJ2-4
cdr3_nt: TGTGCCAGCAGGGGAGGAAACCTAGCCAAAAACATTCAGTACTTC
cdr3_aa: CASRGGNLAKNIQYF

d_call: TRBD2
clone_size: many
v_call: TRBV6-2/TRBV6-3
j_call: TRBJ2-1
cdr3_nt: TGTGCCAGCAGCCCCGGGACTATGAACTACAATGAGCAGTTCTTC
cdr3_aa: CASSPGTMNYNEQFF

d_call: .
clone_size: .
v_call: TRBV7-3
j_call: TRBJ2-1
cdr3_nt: TGTGCCAGCAGCGTGGGCAAGGTTGGGGAGCAGTTCTTC
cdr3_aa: CASSVGKVGEQFF

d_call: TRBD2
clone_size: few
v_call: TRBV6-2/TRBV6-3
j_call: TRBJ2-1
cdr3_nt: TGTGCCAGCAGCCTAGCGGGGGGACATTACATTGAGCAGTTCTTC
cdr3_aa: CASSLAGGHYIEQFF

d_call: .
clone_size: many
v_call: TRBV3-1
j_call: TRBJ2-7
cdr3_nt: TGTGCCAGCAGCCAAACTTGGGACATAGACTCCTACGAGCAGTACTTC
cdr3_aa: CASSQTWDIDSYEQYF

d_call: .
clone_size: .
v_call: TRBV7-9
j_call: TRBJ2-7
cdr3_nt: TGTGCCAGCAGCAATGCGGTGGAGCAGTACTTC
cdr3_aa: CASSNAVEQYF

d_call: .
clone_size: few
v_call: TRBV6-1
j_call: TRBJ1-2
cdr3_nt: TGTGCCAGCAGTGAATTGGGGGCGCTGAGCTATGGCTACACCTTC
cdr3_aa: CASSELGALSYGYTF

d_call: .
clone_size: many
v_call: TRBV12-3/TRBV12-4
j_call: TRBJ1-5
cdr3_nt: TGTGCCAGCAGTTTAAGGGGTAGGGGGTTATATCAGCCCCAGCATTTT
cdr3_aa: CASSLRGRGLYQPQHF

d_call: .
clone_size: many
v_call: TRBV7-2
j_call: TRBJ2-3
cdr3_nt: TGTGCCAGCAGCTCGCAGACTAGTTTGGGGCAGTATTTT
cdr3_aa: CASSSQTSLGQYF

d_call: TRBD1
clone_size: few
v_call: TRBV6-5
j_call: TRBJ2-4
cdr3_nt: TGTGCCAGCAGTTACGGACAGGGGACGGGCAAAAACATTCAGTACTTC
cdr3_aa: CASSYGQGTGKNIQYF

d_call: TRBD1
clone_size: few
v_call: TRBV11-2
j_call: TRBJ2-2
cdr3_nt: TGTGCCAGCAGCTTAGATCTGACAGGGGTCTACACCGGGGAGCTGTTTTTT
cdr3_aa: CASSLDLTGVYTGELFF

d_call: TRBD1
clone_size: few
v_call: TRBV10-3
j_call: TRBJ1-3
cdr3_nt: TGTGCCATCAGTGAAAGTGACAGGGCCTCTGGAAACACCATATATTTT
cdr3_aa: CAISESDRASGNTIYF

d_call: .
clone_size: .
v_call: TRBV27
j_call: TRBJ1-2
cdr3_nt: TGTGCCAGCGGGCCGAACAGGGCTTATGGCTACACCTTC
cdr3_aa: CASGPNRAYGYTF

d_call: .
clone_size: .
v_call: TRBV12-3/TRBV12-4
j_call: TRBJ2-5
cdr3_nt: TGTGCCAGCGCCCCGGGTTTGGAGCGGCTCCGGGAGACCCAGTACTTC
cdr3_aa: CASAPGLERLRETQYF

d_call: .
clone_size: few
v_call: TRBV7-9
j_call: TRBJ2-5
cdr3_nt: TGTGCCAGCAGCTTGGGGCTAGCGCTAGAGACCCAGTACTTC
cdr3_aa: CASSLGLALETQYF

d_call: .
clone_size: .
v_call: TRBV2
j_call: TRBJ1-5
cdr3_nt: TGTGCCAGCAGTGACGGTTTAGCCGGCAATCAGCCCCAGCATTTT
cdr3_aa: CASSDGLAGNQPQHF

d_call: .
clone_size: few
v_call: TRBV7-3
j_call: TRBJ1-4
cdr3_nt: TGTGCCAGCAGCTCTGACTCGGAGTCGGATGAAAAACTGTTTTTT
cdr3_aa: CASSSDSESDEKLFF

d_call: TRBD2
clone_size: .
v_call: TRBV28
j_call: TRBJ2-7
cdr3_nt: TGTGCCAGCAGCCCCCCCGCGGGGGACTCCTACGAGCAGTACTTC
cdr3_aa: CASSPPAGDSYEQYF

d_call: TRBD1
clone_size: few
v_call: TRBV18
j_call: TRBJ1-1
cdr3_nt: TGTGCCAGCTCACCGGGACAGGGAGGTGAAGCTTTCTTT
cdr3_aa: CASSPGQGGEAFF

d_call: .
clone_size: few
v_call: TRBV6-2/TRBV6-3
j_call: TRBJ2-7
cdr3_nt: TGTGCCAGCAGTACGGCTAGGACGGAGTACTTC
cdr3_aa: CASSTARTEYF

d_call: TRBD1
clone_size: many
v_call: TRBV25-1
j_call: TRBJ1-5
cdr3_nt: TGTGCCAGCAGCCCGGGGACAGCCCTGCATCAGCCCCAGCATTTT
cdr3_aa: CASSPGTALHQPQHF

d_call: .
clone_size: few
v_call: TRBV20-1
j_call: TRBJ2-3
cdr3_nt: TGCAGTGCCGGGGATTCCGAGGTAGATACGCAGTATTTT
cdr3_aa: CSAGDSEVDTQYF

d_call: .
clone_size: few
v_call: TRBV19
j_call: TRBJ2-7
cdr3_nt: TGTGCCAGTTGGCCGTCGGCAGCCCTGGCCTACGAGCAGTACTTC
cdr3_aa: CASWPSAALAYEQYF

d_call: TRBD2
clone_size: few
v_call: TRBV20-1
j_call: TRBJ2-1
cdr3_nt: TGCAGTGCTAGAATATGGACTAGCGGTTCTGAGCAGTTCTTC
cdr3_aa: CSARIWTSGSEQFF

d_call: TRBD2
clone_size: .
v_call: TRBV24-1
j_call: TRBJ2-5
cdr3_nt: TGTGCCACAGGACTAGCGGGAGGGGAGACCCAGTACTTC
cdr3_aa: CATGLAGGETQYF

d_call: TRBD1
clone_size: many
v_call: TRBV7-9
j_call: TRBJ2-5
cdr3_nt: TGTGCCAGCAGCTTAAACAGGGGGCAAGAGACCCAGTACTTC
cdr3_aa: CASSLNRGQETQYF

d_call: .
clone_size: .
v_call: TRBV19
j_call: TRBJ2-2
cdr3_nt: TGTGCCAGTAGATACACTGGTCGGACCGGGGAGCTGTTTTTT
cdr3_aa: CASRYTGRTGELFF

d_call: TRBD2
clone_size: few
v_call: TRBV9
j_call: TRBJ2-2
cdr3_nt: TGTGCCAGCAGCGTCAAGCCCGGGGGGGCCCCCGGGGAGCTGTTTTTT
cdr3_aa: CASSVKPGGAPGELFF

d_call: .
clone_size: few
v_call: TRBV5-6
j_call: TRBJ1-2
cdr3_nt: TGTGCCAGCAGTAGGACCGTCAACTATGGCTACACCTTC
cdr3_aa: CASSRTVNYGYTF

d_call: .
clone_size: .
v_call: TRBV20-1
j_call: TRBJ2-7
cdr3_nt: TGCAGTGCTAGATCCGGGACGCAGGGGACCTACGAGCAGTACTTC
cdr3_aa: CSARSGTQGTYEQYF

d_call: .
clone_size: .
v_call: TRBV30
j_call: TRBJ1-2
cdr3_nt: TGTGCCTGGACAGGAATGGTGTACGCACCTAACTATGGCTACACCTTC
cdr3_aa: CAWTGMVYAPNYGYTF

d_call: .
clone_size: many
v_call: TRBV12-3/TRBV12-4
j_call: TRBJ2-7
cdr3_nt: TGTGCCAGCAGTTTAGCGCAACTAGCTGACTCCTACGAGCAGTACTTC
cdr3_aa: CASSLAQLADSYEQYF